This T cell receptor (beta chain) was retrieved from a study of T-cell reconstitution after alpha-beta-depleted transplantation in children. The length of the CDR3 is 14 residues. Trimming removed 5 bases from V and 0 bases from J, with 13 bases in between. The germline gives CDR1 DFQATT, CDR2 SNEGSKA (reference sequence). Preparing the TCRbeta library involved the use of unique molecular identifiers. TCRdb re-called the PCR reads with MiXCR, one entry per CDR3 protein. The repertoire holds about 600,000 distinct CDR3 sequences, with approximately 10% as singletons. This clonotype has only a few counts.

Material: PBMCs from the stem cell graft donor, obtained from the stem cell graft. The clonotype was recovered from a human donor who donated a stem cell graft to a child with acute myeloid leukemia. The chain recombines TRBV20-1 with TRBJ1-1, with D possibly being TRBD1 (5 bases). The CDR3 nucleotides are TGCAGTGCTCGGGACGTTCGCATGAACACTGAAGCTTTCTTT. Its protein product is CSARDVRMNTEAFF.